The 27 T cell receptor beta chains given below trace back to one sample, sequenced in a study of cytomegalovirus exposure and HLA in healthy donors. In the PCR, 60 Vbeta and 13 Jbeta primers were used. Assay used: immunoSEQ multiplex PCR; TCRdb lists only in-frame clones, some missing. The sample lists around 150,000 clones; 65% to 80% were seen once. The sample taken for sequencing was PBMCs. Receptors were obtained from a human donor in good health.

The chain couples TRBV27 to TRBJ2-7, with D perhaps matching TRBD1 (7 bases). Germline lookup yields CDR1 MNHEY and CDR2 SMNVEV (reference sequence). The CDR3 length is 15 residues. The ends were cut back, 6 bases at V and 4 bases at J, with 19 bases in the middle. The CDR3 nucleotides are TGTGCCAGCAGCTCGGAGGACAGGAGGGAATACGAGCAGTACTTC. It specifies CASSSEDRREYEQYF.

The chain has TRBV7-9 and TRBJ1-1, with 7 bases identical to TRBD1. V shed 6 bases and J 11 bases; nucleotides not matched to a gene: 9. Germline V gene data show CDR1 as SEHNR and CDR2 as FQNEAQ (reference sequence). This CDR3 comprises 12 residues. The CDR3 is CASREQGNDAFF. CDR3 bases: TGTGCCAGCAGGGAACAGGGGAACGATGCTTTCTTT.

The chain combines TRBV6-5 with TRBJ1-2; 9 bases map to TRBD1. The junction had 12 bases not matched to a gene; V was cut back by 5 bases and J by 8 bases. The CDR3 is made up of 15 amino acids. Germline V gene data show CDR1 as MNHEY and CDR2 as SVGAGI. Here the CDR3 DNA reads TGTGCCAGCAGTACCTTACAGGGGGCGAGGGAAGGCTACACCTTC. Its protein is CASSTLQGAREGYTF.

The chain carries TRBV5-6 and TRBJ2-3, with D perhaps matching TRBD2 (6 bases). The CDR3 is 15 residues long. V was cut by 4 bases and J by 0 bases, with 12 bases left in between. Germline CDR1 and CDR2: SGHDT and YYEEEE. CDR3 DNA sequence: TGTGCCAGCAGCCCGGTTAGCGGTAGCACAGATACGCAGTATTTT. Translation gives CASSPVSGSTDTQYF. The full variable domain, rest sourced from reference TRBV5-6 and TRBJ2-3, is DAGVTQSPTHLIKTRGQQVTLRCSPKSGHDTVSWYQQALGQGPQFIFQYYEEEERQRGNFPDRFSGHQFPNYSSELNVNALLLGDSALYLCASSPVSGSTDTQYFGPGTRLTVL.

This chain connects TRBV4-1 to TRBJ1-3, with D tentatively TRBD1 (5 bases). Per germline, CDR1 MGHRA and CDR2 YSYEKL. The germline V and J ends were trimmed by 1 base and 2 bases, with 9 bases remaining between them. This CDR3 region has 15 residues. The CDR3 here is CASSQGDSTGNTIYF. The CDR3 coding sequence is TGCGCCAGCAGCCAAGGGGACTCGACTGGAAACACCATATATTTT.

Note on this clone: Additional DNA sequences in this sample encode the identical CDR3. The chain links TRBV11-3 to TRBJ2-1, with TRBD2 as a possible D gene (5 bases). This CDR3 is 12 amino acids long. The V and J ends lost 4 bases and 7 bases respectively, with 8 bases between them. The germline V gene encodes CDR1 SGHNT and CDR2 YENEEA. CDR3 DNA: TGTGCCAGCAGCTGGGAGAATAATGAGCAGTTCTTC. The encoded protein is CASSWENNEQFF.

The chain joins TRBV2 to TRBJ2-7; 8 nucleotides align to TRBD2. CDR1 and CDR2 (germline): SNHLY, FYNNEI. CDR3 size: 15 residues. The junction had 13 bases not matched to a gene; V was cut back by 6 bases and J by 6 bases. The CDR3 spells CASRGGTSGVGEQYF. The CDR3 bases are TGTGCCAGCAGAGGCGGGACTAGTGGGGTCGGCGAGCAGTACTTC.

This clone has just a few counts. The chain uses TRBV7-9 and TRBJ1-1, with 9 positions matching TRBD1. The V and J ends lost 5 bases and 8 bases, in that order; junction bases with no gene match: 9. This CDR3 is 14 amino acids long. Germline CDR1 and CDR2: SEHNR and FQNEAQ (reference sequence). The CDR3 coding sequence is TGTGCCAGCAGCGTACAGGGGGCGGGCGAGGAAGCTTTCTTT. Translating it yields CASSVQGAGEEAFF.

V and J are TRBV18 and TRBJ2-7, with 7 bases fitting TRBD1. CDR1 is KGHSH and CDR2 is LQKENI in the germline V gene. V dropped 4 bases and J dropped 1; count of bases not matched to a gene: 7. CDR3 length equals 15 residues. The CDR3 DNA reads TGTGCCAGCTCACTACCGGGACAGCTATCCTACGAGCAGTACTTC. Its translation: CASSLPGQLSYEQYF.

The V call is TRBV19, the J call TRBJ2-5; D is uncertain. The germline V gene has CDR1 LNHDA and CDR2 SQIVND (reference sequence). The CDR3 spans 12 residues. V gave up 5 bases and J gave up 4 bases, with 8 bases separating them. CDR3 sequence (DNA): TGTGCCAGTAGTCGGTACCGAGAGACCCAGTACTTC. Protein sequence: CASSRYRETQYF.

The chain carries TRBV27 and TRBJ2-7, with TRBD2 identical over 12 bases. The CDR3 spans 15 residues. Germline lookup yields CDR1 MNHEY and CDR2 SMNVEV (reference sequence). J lost 7 bases, V lost 2 bases, and 6 bases had no gene match. The CDR3 region has the DNA TGTGCCAGCAGTTTAGGACTAGCGGGATCGTGGGAGCAGTACTTC. Its translation is CASSLGLAGSWEQYF.

Worth noting for this clone: Other nucleotide sequences in the sample specify the same CDR3. The V gene is TRBV7-9, the J gene TRBJ2-3, with 9 bases lining up with TRBD1. J was trimmed by 4 bases and V by 5 bases; bases with no gene match: 10. From germline, CDR1 is SEHNR and CDR2 FQNEAQ (reference sequence). The length of the CDR3 is 16 residues. This CDR3 is CASSPMTGGRSDTQYF. The CDR3 DNA follows: TGTGCCAGCAGCCCCATGACAGGGGGTAGGTCAGATACGCAGTATTTT.

The J gene is TRBJ2-2, the V gene TRBV27; TRBD2 is a possible D gene (6 bases). Trimming pared 6 bases from V and 3 bases from J, leaving 17 bases between. The CDR3 loop spans 16 amino acids. Germline CDR1 and CDR2: MNHEY and SMNVEV (reference sequence). The CDR3 loop is CASRAGTPIHTGELFF. As DNA, the CDR3 is TGTGCCAGCAGGGCGGGGACCCCGATACACACCGGGGAGCTGTTTTTT.

V gene TRBV5-1 combines with J gene TRBJ2-7; the D gene is possibly TRBD1 (6 bases). Germline V gives CDR1 SGHRS, CDR2 YFSETQ. The CDR3 runs to 14 residues. The germline V and J ends were trimmed by 2 bases and 1 base, with 10 bases remaining between them. The DNA for the CDR3 is TGCGCCAGCAGCTTTGACAGGCGTTCCTACGAGCAGTACTTC. It yields the protein CASSFDRRSYEQYF.

This chain links TRBV9 with TRBJ2-3, with TRBD2 matching 9 bases. Trimming removed 0 bases from V and 3 bases from J; junction bases left unmatched: 8. CDR1 SGDLS and CDR2 YYNGEE come from the germline V gene. This CDR3 region has 17 residues. CDR3: CASSVGGSGRGTDTQYF. In DNA, the CDR3 is TGTGCCAGCAGCGTAGGGGGTAGCGGGAGAGGAACAGATACGCAGTATTTT.

The chain combines TRBV19 with TRBJ1-4; weak D call: TRBD1 (6 bases). CDR1 is LNHDA and CDR2 is SQIVND in the germline V gene (reference sequence). The CDR3 runs 14 residues. Trimming took 7 bases from V and 7 from J, leaving 16 bases between them. In nucleotides, the CDR3 is TGTGCCAGTACCCCCGGGACACAATTTGAAAAACTGTTTTTT. Its protein product is CASTPGTQFEKLFF.

The chain couples TRBV10-3 to TRBJ2-7; D might be TRBD1 (6 bases). This CDR3 region has 15 residues. Deletions cut 3 bases from V and 2 bases from J, with 14 bases between. The germline gives CDR1 ENHRY, CDR2 SYGVKD. CDR3 bases: TGTGCCATCAGTGACTGGCAGGGGACCACCTACGAGCAGTACTTC. Its translation is CAISDWQGTTYEQYF.

V and J are TRBV5-1 and TRBJ2-3; D uncertain. This CDR3 has 14 residues. Germline CDR1 is SGHRS and CDR2 is YFSETQ. Trimming stripped 0 bases from V and 4 bases from J, with 9 bases between. Here the CDR3 DNA reads TGCGCCAGCAGCTTGGTGGTAGCTCCAGATACGCAGTATTTT. Translation: CASSLVVAPDTQYF. Full variable domain (outside the CDR3, taken from reference TRBV5-1 and TRBJ2-3): KAGVTQTPRYLIKTRGQQVTLSCSPISGHRSVSWYQQTPGQGLQFLFEYFSETQRNKGNFPGRFSGRQFSNSRSEMNVSTLELGDSALYLCASSLVVAPDTQYFGPGTRLTVL.

This clone was observed a single time. The chain carries TRBV5-1 and TRBJ2-7, with 7 bases fitting TRBD2. The CDR3 is 14 amino acids. V lost 0 bases to trimming and J lost 7 bases; unmatched junction nucleotides: 7. Germline assignment: CDR1 SGHRS and CDR2 YFSETQ. CDR3: CASSLEGLKGEQYF. The CDR3 region has the DNA TGCGCCAGCAGCTTGGAGGGACTAAAGGGGGAGCAGTACTTC.

The chain combines TRBV25-1 with TRBJ2-5, with 7 bases matching TRBD1. The germline CDR1 and CDR2 sequences are MGHDK and SYGVNS. CDR3 size: 14 residues. V lost 2 bases, J lost 4 bases, and 4 bases stayed unmatched. The CDR3 spells CASSEGQVVETQYF. The CDR3 nucleotides are TGTGCCAGCAGTGAAGGACAGGTGGTAGAGACCCAGTACTTC.

This chain joins TRBV28 and TRBJ1-2; a possible D gene is TRBD1 (6 bases). Germline CDR1 and CDR2: MDHEN and SYDVKM. The CDR3 consists of 13 residues. The V end was cut by 6 bases, the J end by 4 bases, with 12 bases between. DNA of the CDR3: TGTGCCAGCAGCCCCGGGACAATCTATGGCTACACCTTC. Its protein is CASSPGTIYGYTF.

About this clone: This sample also contains other DNA sequences that code for the same CDR3. The V gene is TRBV4-1, the J gene TRBJ2-7, with 9 bases fitting TRBD1. This CDR3 has 14 residues. V gave up 3 bases and J gave up 3 bases; unmatched junction bases: 3. Germline CDR1 and CDR2: MGHRA and YSYEKL. The CDR3, as DNA: TGCGCCAGCAGCCAGCCGGGACAGGGCTACGAGCAGTACTTC. Translated: CASSQPGQGYEQYF.

The chain combines TRBV28 with TRBJ2-7; 9 positions agree with TRBD2. CDR1 and CDR2 from the germline V gene are MDHEN and SYDVKM. The CDR3 runs to 13 residues. Trimming at V came to 6 bases and at J to 3 bases, leaving 3 bases not matched to a gene. The chain's CDR3 is CASRLAGSYEQYF. For the CDR3, the DNA is TGTGCCAGCAGGCTAGCGGGGAGCTACGAGCAGTACTTC.

This chain connects TRBV4-1 to TRBJ2-3, with 9 bases fitting TRBD1. V shed 4 bases, J shed 6 bases, and the junction held 5 bases outside the gene matches. Germline V CDR1 and CDR2: MGHRA, YSYEKL. The CDR3 is 14 residues long. The CDR3 bases are TGCGCCAGCAGCCTCCTTGGACAGGGGGATACGCAGTATTTT. This sequence encodes CASSLLGQGDTQYF.

V is TRBV7-9 and J is TRBJ2-7; D unresolved. The germline V gene encodes CDR1 SEHNR and CDR2 FQNEAQ (reference sequence). This CDR3 has 12 residues. V lost 5 bases and J lost 2, with 7 bases in between. CDR3 sequence reads: CASSEFAYEQYF. For the CDR3, the DNA is TGTGCCAGCAGCGAGTTCGCCTACGAGCAGTACTTC.

This clone has just a few counts. The chain carries TRBV29-1 and TRBJ2-7; a weak D match, TRBD2 (6 bases). V shed 5 bases and J shed 3 bases, with 14 bases lying between them. This CDR3 comprises 13 residues. Germline V gene lookup returns CDR1 SQVTM and CDR2 ANQGSEA. CDR3 sequence: CSVFNGEDYEQYF. Written as DNA, the CDR3 is TGCAGCGTTTTTAACGGGGAGGACTACGAGCAGTACTTC.

The J gene is TRBJ2-5, the V gene TRBV28; the D gene is possibly TRBD2 (5 bases). The V gene's germline CDR1 is MDHEN and CDR2 SYDVKM. Trimming removed 7 bases at V and 4 bases at J, with 7 bases between. The CDR3 is 11 amino acids. The CDR3 DNA sequence: TGTGCCAGCAACGAGGGAGAGACCCAGTACTTC. Translation gives CASNEGETQYF.